A single sample gave rise to the 32 T cell receptor beta chains below, sequenced in a study of CD8+ T cells in alopecia areata. As to treatment: oral pan-JAK inhibitor, 5-10 mg twice daily. RNA was extracted and reverse transcribed into cDNA as the sequencing template. Measured with immunoSEQ multiplex PCR; TCRdb has only the in-frame clones, and not every one. The table lists approximately 210,000 clones, more than 60% of them singletons. The material was CD4+ T cells sorted from blood, obtained between weeks 43 and 45, from a patient treated with tofacitinib. These receptors all come from a human donor with alopecia areata.

This clone was found a few times. The rearrangement uses TRBV30 and TRBJ2-2; D gene ambiguous. Trimming took off 3 bases at V and 1 base at J, with 9 bases between the two ends. The CDR3 loop spans 14 amino acids. Germline assignment: CDR1 GTSNPN and CDR2 SVGIG (reference sequence). CDR3 region: CAWRTAWNTGELFF. The CDR3 nucleotides are TGTGCCTGGAGAACAGCGTGGAACACCGGGGAGCTGTTTTTT.

The chain carries TRBV7-6 and TRBJ1-1, with D perhaps matching TRBD1 (6 bases). The CDR3 runs 17 residues. Trimming took off 5 bases at V and 7 bases at J, with 26 bases between the two ends. Germline V CDR1 and CDR2: SGHVS, FNYEAQ. CDR3: CASSLGSMTGRTDEAFF. The CDR3 nucleotides are TGTGCCAGCAGCCTCGGAAGCATGACAGGCCGAACAGATGAAGCTTTCTTT. Complete variable domain (other parts from reference TRBV7-6 and TRBJ1-1): GAGVSQSPRYKVTKRGQDVALRCDPISGHVSLYWYRQALGQGPEFLTYFNYEAQQDKSGLPNDRFSAERPEGSISTLTIQRTEQRDSAMYRCASSLGSMTGRTDEAFFGQGTRLTVV.

V usage is TRBV2 and J usage is TRBJ2-3; TRBD1 or TRBD2 may be the D gene (5 bases each). Per the germline V gene, CDR1 is SNHLY and CDR2 is FYNNEI. This CDR3 region has 13 residues. Trimming left V 6 bases short and J 4 bases short, with 11 bases between. This CDR3 reads CASSPPGPDTQYF. The CDR3 bases are TGTGCCAGCAGCCCCCCGGGGCCAGATACGCAGTATTTT.

The rearrangement uses TRBV25-1 and TRBJ1-4; D is unclear. Per germline, CDR1 MGHDK and CDR2 SYGVNS. Deletions cut 4 bases from V and 1 base from J, with 10 bases between. The CDR3 totals 15 residues. The CDR3: CASSAHWETNEKLFF. CDR3 nucleotides: TGTGCCAGCAGTGCCCACTGGGAAACTAATGAAAAACTGTTTTTT.

This clone was counted at least ten times. The chain joins TRBV6-6 to TRBJ2-7; D perhaps matches TRBD1 (6 bases). This CDR3 is 15 amino acids long. V gave up 3 bases and J gave up 2 bases, with 14 bases separating them. Germline loops: CDR1 MNHNY, CDR2 SVGAGI (reference sequence). The CDR3 reads CASSYGRGSPYEQYF. For the CDR3, the DNA is TGTGCCAGCAGTTATGGCAGGGGTTCTCCCTACGAGCAGTACTTC.

This clone was seen a handful of times. The J gene is TRBJ1-1, the V gene TRBV30; D is possibly TRBD1 (6 bases). The CDR3 is 14 residues long. Germline CDR1 reads GTSNPN; CDR2 reads SVGIG (reference sequence). Deletions cut 2 bases from V and 3 bases from J, with 13 bases between. The DNA for the CDR3 is TGTGCCTGGAGTTTAAAGGACAGATACACTGAAGCTTTCTTT. Residues: CAWSLKDRYTEAFF.

This sequence joins TRBV7-3 and TRBJ1-1; D remains ambiguous. There are 15 residues in the CDR3. Deletions cut 5 bases from V and 6 bases from J, with 19 bases between. Germline V gives CDR1 SGHTA, CDR2 FQGTGA. CDR3 nucleotide sequence: TGTGCCAGCAGCCCACACCCGGCCCTAGCCGCTGAAGCTTTCTTT. Translation: CASSPHPALAAEAFF.

The count of this clone is one. V is TRBV6-5 and J is TRBJ2-1; D remains unclear. Trimming cost V 5 bases and J 0 bases, with 11 bases left between them. This CDR3 is 15 amino acids long. Germline CDR1 and CDR2: MNHEY and SVGAGI. CDR3 residues: CASSPFVNSYNEQFF. In nucleotides, the CDR3 is TGTGCCAGCAGTCCCTTCGTAAACTCCTACAATGAGCAGTTCTTC.

This chain joins TRBV19 and TRBJ2-1; 8 bases are shared with TRBD1. There are 16 residues in the CDR3. The J segment lost 0 bases and the V segment lost 0 bases, leaving 1 base of the junction unmatched. Germline V gene sequence: CDR1 LNHDA, CDR2 SQIVND (reference sequence). The CDR3 DNA reads as TGTGCCAGTAGTATAGAAGGGACAGGCTCCTACAATGAGCAGTTCTTC. Translating gives CASSIEGTGSYNEQFF.

The chain is built from TRBV7-3 and TRBJ2-1; TRBD1 agrees at 11 bases. Germline V lookup: CDR1 SGHTA, CDR2 FQGTGA. The CDR3 is 15 residues long. Trimming took 5 bases from V and 5 from J; bases not matched to a gene: 5. This CDR3 is CASSRDRGENNEQFF. DNA of the CDR3: TGTGCCAGCAGCCGGGACAGGGGGGAGAACAATGAGCAGTTCTTC. The variable domain in full, completed from reference TRBV7-3 and TRBJ2-1, reads GAGVSQTPSNKVTEKGKYVELRCDPISGHTALYWYRQSLGQGPEFLIYFQGTGAADDSGLPNDRFFAVRPEGSVSTLKIQRTERGDSAVYLCASSRDRGENNEQFFGPGTRLTVL.

This clone appeared once. This chain links TRBV7-8 with TRBJ2-2; 8 bases line up with TRBD1. The CDR3 consists of 19 residues. V dropped 1 base and J dropped 3; count of bases not matched to a gene: 13. CDR1 is SGHVS and CDR2 is FQNEAQ in the germline V gene. CDR3 nucleotides: TGTGCCAGCAGCTTAGGATCCTGGGCAGGGGGCTTGGACACCGGGGAGCTGTTTTTT. Its protein product is CASSLGSWAGGLDTGELFF.

This clone was recorded a few times. V and J are TRBV19 and TRBJ1-5; no reliable D call. The CDR3 spans 15 residues. CDR1 is LNHDA, CDR2 SQIVND, per germline (reference sequence). V was shortened by 1 base and J by 1 base, with 8 bases between the two germline ends. For the CDR3, the DNA is TGTGCCAGTAGTATAGGGGGAGGGAGCAATCAGCCCCAGCATTTT. Protein product: CASSIGGGSNQPQHF.

This clone occurred many times. V usage is TRBV7-2 and J usage is TRBJ2-7; D is possibly TRBD1 (6 bases). V was clipped by 5 bases and J by 6 bases, with 14 bases between them. The CDR3 runs 13 residues. CDR1 and CDR2 from the germline V gene are SGHTA and FQGNSA. In DNA form, the CDR3 reads TGTGCCAGCAGCGTGGGGCCCAGGGGCGAGCAGTACTTC. As protein: CASSVGPRGEQYF.

The chain joins TRBV10-3 to TRBJ1-2; D unclear. The CDR3 covers 13 residues. The germline gives CDR1 ENHRY, CDR2 SYGVKD. Trimming took off 2 bases at V and 6 bases at J, with 10 bases between the two ends. CDR3 residues: CAISEDRSNGYTF. The CDR3 region has the DNA TGTGCCATCAGTGAGGACCGTTCCAATGGCTACACCTTC.

This sequence joins TRBV27 and TRBJ1-1; D may be TRBD1 (5 bases). V was cut by 2 bases and J by 3 bases, with 13 bases left in between. Germline-derived CDR1 and CDR2 are MNHEY and SMNVEV (reference sequence). The length of the CDR3 is 15 residues. CDR3 region: CASSLQGRRDTEAFF. CDR3 in DNA: TGTGCCAGCAGTTTACAGGGACGGAGGGACACTGAAGCTTTCTTT.

The V and J genes are TRBV9 and TRBJ1-4; a possible D gene is TRBD1 (6 bases). The V gene lost 2 bases and the J gene lost 8 bases, with 25 bases spanning the gap. CDR1 SGDLS and CDR2 YYNGEE come from the germline V gene. This CDR3 contains 18 residues. The CDR3 DNA follows: TGTGCCAGCAGCGTCCCAGCCCACAGGACAGAACGGTGGGAAAAACTGTTTTTT. This translates into CASSVPAHRTERWEKLFF.

The chain couples TRBV18 to TRBJ1-2; possibly TRBD1 for D (6 bases). Germline CDR1 is KGHSH and CDR2 is LQKENI. V lost 5 bases, J lost 7 bases, and 17 bases lay in between. The CDR3 sequence is 14 residues long. The CDR3 bases are TGTGCCAGCTCAAACCGGACAGCCGCGGGTGGCTACACCTTC. The encoded protein is CASSNRTAAGGYTF. The full variable domain, with the rest looked up from reference TRBV18 and TRBJ1-2, is NAGVMQNPRHLVRRRGQEARLRCSPMKGHSHVYWYRQLPEEGLKFMVYLQKENIIDESGMPKERFSAEFPKEGPSILRIQQVVRGDSAAYFCASSNRTAAGGYTFGSGTRLTVV.

V is TRBV9 and J is TRBJ2-3; 12 bases line up with TRBD2. This CDR3 spans 18 amino acids. V lost 0 bases to trimming and J lost 0 bases; unmatched junction nucleotides: 5. Germline V gives CDR1 SGDLS, CDR2 YYNGEE. CDR3 in amino acids: CASSVDGTSGFSTDTQYF. The CDR3 region has the DNA TGTGCCAGCAGCGTAGATGGGACTAGCGGGTTCAGCACAGATACGCAGTATTTT.

This chain links TRBV5-1 with TRBJ1-1; TRBD1 aligns across 8 bases. Germline V lookup: CDR1 SGHRS, CDR2 YFSETQ. The ends lost 6 bases at V and 4 bases at J; junction bases unmatched: 8. The CDR3 is 14 amino acids. The CDR3, as DNA: TGCGCCAGCACCGAAACAGGGGGATTCACTGAAGCTTTCTTT. Its translation is CASTETGGFTEAFF.

The rearrangement uses TRBV5-4 and TRBJ1-1; D gene ambiguous. Trimming stripped 3 bases from V and 0 bases from J, with 6 bases between. The germline CDR1 and CDR2 sequences are SGHNT and YYREEE (reference sequence). The CDR3 consists of 13 residues. CDR3 loop: CASSWNMNTEAFF. For the CDR3, the DNA is TGTGCCAGCAGCTGGAACATGAACACTGAAGCTTTCTTT.

The V gene is TRBV9, the J gene TRBJ2-5, with D perhaps matching TRBD1 or TRBD2 (5 bases each). The CDR3 is made up of 15 amino acids. The V end was cut by 0 bases, the J end by 1 base, with 10 bases between. CDR1 and CDR2 from the germline V gene are SGDLS and YYNGEE. DNA for the CDR3: TGTGCCAGCAGCGTAGGCCAGGGACCCCAAGAGACCCAGTACTTC. It yields the protein CASSVGQGPQETQYF.

The chain has TRBV29-1 and TRBJ1-2; D ambiguous. Germline V gene lookup returns CDR1 SQVTM and CDR2 ANQGSEA. Between the trimmed V and J ends, which lost 4 bases and 6 bases, there was a span of 6 bases. The CDR3 loop spans 10 amino acids. The CDR3 sequence: CSVGSDGYTF. CDR3 nucleotide sequence: TGCAGCGTTGGAAGTGATGGCTACACCTTC.

In regard to this clone: The sample contains more than one DNA sequence encoding this CDR3. The chain carries TRBV9 and TRBJ2-2; D gene uncertain. This CDR3 region has 14 residues. V shed 0 bases and J shed 1 base, with 4 bases lying between them. From germline, CDR1 is SGDLS and CDR2 YYNGEE. The CDR3 DNA follows: TGTGCCAGCAGCGTAGTAGGGAACACCGGGGAGCTGTTTTTT. It encodes CASSVVGNTGELFF.

This clone was detected only a few times. CDR3 DNA sequence: TGCAGCGTAAGGACAGGGGTTAATTCACCCCTCCACTTT. Its translation is CSVRTGVNSPLHF. The chain is built from TRBV29-1 and TRBJ1-6; TRBD1 agrees at 9 bases. The V and J ends lost 6 bases and 6 bases, in that order; junction bases with no gene match: 3. The CDR3 sequence is 13 residues long. Per germline, CDR1 SQVTM and CDR2 ANQGSEA. Combining the CDR3 with reference TRBV29-1 and TRBJ1-6 gives the whole variable domain SAVISQKPSRDICQRGTSLTIQCQVDSQVTMMFWYRQQPGQSLTLIATANQGSEATYESGFVIDKFPISRPNLTFSTLTVSNMSPEDSSIYLCSVRTGVNSPLHFGNGTRLTVT.

The chain joins TRBV19 to TRBJ2-6, with D possibly TRBD2 on 6 matching bases. The CDR3 consists of 18 residues. Trimming pared 5 bases from V and 1 base from J, leaving 18 bases between. Germline-derived CDR1 and CDR2 are LNHDA and SQIVND (reference sequence). CDR3 in DNA: TGTGCCAGTAGTCCCCCCGGAGGGGTCATATCTGGGGCCAACGTCCTGACTTTC. Translating it yields CASSPPGGVISGANVLTF.

The chain combines TRBV4-3 with TRBJ2-7; TRBD2 aligns across 8 bases. This CDR3 region has 16 residues. V shed 1 base and J 2 bases; nucleotides not matched to a gene: 7. The germline V gene encodes CDR1 LGHNA and CDR2 YSLEER. DNA of the CDR3: TGCGCCAGCAGCCAAGGGAATAGCGGGGACCCCTACGAGCAGTACTTC. Protein: CASSQGNSGDPYEQYF.

The gene calls are TRBV30 and TRBJ1-2; 7 bases fit TRBD1. CDR1 is GTSNPN and CDR2 is SVGIG in the germline V gene (reference sequence). The length of the CDR3 is 12 residues. The V and J ends lost 1 base and 11 bases, in that order; junction bases with no gene match: 7. CDR3 protein: CAWSAGQHVYTF. In nucleotides, the CDR3 is TGTGCCTGGAGTGCGGGACAGCACGTTTACACCTTC.

The chain recombines TRBV9 with TRBJ2-5, with a possible D match to TRBD1 (5 bases). V dropped 0 bases and J dropped 4 bases, with 10 bases sitting between them. Germline CDR1 reads SGDLS; CDR2 reads YYNGEE. The CDR3 sequence is 14 residues long. CDR3: CASSVAGLGETQYF. CDR3 nucleotide sequence: TGTGCCAGCAGCGTAGCAGGGTTGGGAGAGACCCAGTACTTC.

The chain couples TRBV5-1 to TRBJ1-5; D ambiguous. CDR3 length equals 15 residues. Per the germline V gene, CDR1 is SGHRS and CDR2 is YFSETQ. V was pared by 0 bases and J by 0 bases, with 7 bases between. The CDR3 here is CASSLGVSSNQPQHF. In DNA, the CDR3 is TGCGCCAGCAGCTTGGGAGTGAGTAGCAATCAGCCCCAGCATTTT.

The V call is TRBV2, the J call TRBJ1-2, with 8 bases aligning to TRBD1. The CDR3 totals 14 residues. CDR1 and CDR2 from the germline V gene are SNHLY and FYNNEI. With 2 bases clipped from V and 7 bases from J, the junction kept 6 bases outside the gene matches. CDR3 sequence (DNA): TGTGCCAGCAGTGAACGCAGGGGGCTTCGTGGCTACACCTTC. It specifies CASSERRGLRGYTF. Together with reference TRBV2 and TRBJ1-2, the CDR3 gives the full variable domain: EPEVTQTPSHQVTQMGQEVILRCVPISNHLYFYWYRQILGQKVEFLVSFYNNEISEKSEIFDDQFSVERPDGSNFTLKIRSTKLEDSAMYFCASSERRGLRGYTFGSGTRLTVV.

The chain uses TRBV19 and TRBJ2-4; D uncertain. The CDR3 runs 13 residues. The V gene lost 4 bases and the J gene lost 7 bases, with 11 bases spanning the gap. CDR1 is LNHDA, CDR2 SQIVND, per germline (reference sequence). CDR3 DNA sequence: TGTGCCAGTAGTACTGGCCGAGGCAACATTCAGTACTTC. Protein sequence: CASSTGRGNIQYF. The complete variable domain, with remaining parts taken from reference TRBV19 and TRBJ2-4, reads DGGITQSPKYLFRKEGQNVTLSCEQNLNHDAMYWYRQDPGQGLRLIYYSQIVNDFQKGDIAEGYSVSREKKESFPLTVTSAQKNPTAFYLCASSTGRGNIQYFGAGTRLSVL.

The genes are TRBV5-1 and TRBJ1-1; 9 bases agree with TRBD1. The V gene's germline CDR1 is SGHRS and CDR2 YFSETQ. V dropped 1 base and J dropped 1; count of bases not matched to a gene: 8. The CDR3 sequence is 17 residues long. The CDR3 here is CASSLKGQGMGNTEAFF. The DNA for the CDR3 is TGCGCCAGCAGCTTGAAGGGACAGGGTATGGGGAACACTGAAGCTTTCTTT.